This TCR beta chain was recovered during a study of T-cell memory formation after mild COVID-19. The wider study: Each donor largely had its own TCR clusters.

Employing constant-segment primers, 5'RACE generated TCR alpha and TCR beta cDNA libraries bearing sample barcodes and UMIs. MiXCR, applied by TCRdb to the 5' RACE reads, yields one record per CDR3 protein. The top ten clones hold 3.5% of a sample with 200,000 to 250,000 distinct CDR3 sequences, approximately 10% of them seen once. The V and J ends lost 1 base and 5 bases respectively, with 9 bases between them. CDR3 length: 14 residues. The germline V gene encodes CDR1 SGHTA and CDR2 FQGNSA. Of note for this clonotype: Its antigen is undetermined.

General study points: Day 15 to 85 contracting clones showed balanced CD4/CD8; day 15 to 37 expanders favored CD4+. A subset of responding clones appeared in pre-infection memory, suggesting cross-reactive memory joined.

The rearrangement links TRBV7-2 to TRBJ2-1; D is perhaps TRBD2 (6 bases). The sequenced sample consisted of PBMCs or a T cell subset sorted from them (not recorded which). The receptor was derived from a man aged 18-30 years who had mild COVID-19 (a few samples of this study predate the infection). Cell type and time point are not known. The DNA of the CDR3 is TGTGCCAGCAGCTTAGTAGGAGGGAACAATGAGCAGTTCTTC. Amino acid sequence: CASSLVGGNNEQFF.